The 19 T cell receptor beta chains presented below share a single source sample, sequenced in a study of CD8+ T cells in alopecia areata. TCR sequencing used cDNA made by reverse transcription of extracted RNA. Libraries were prepared by immunoSEQ multiplex PCR; TCRdb keeps only in-frame clonotypes and omits some of them. Of 160,000 or so clones listed, approximately 59% were seen once; the top ten hold 15% to 20%. This sample's treatment: oral pan-JAK inhibitor, 5-10 mg twice daily. This sample comprised CD4+ T cells sorted from blood, obtained at week 56, from a patient treated with tofacitinib. The receptors were gathered from a human donor with alopecia areata.

The chain uses TRBV4-1 and TRBJ2-5; D is perhaps TRBD2 (5 bases). Germline V gives CDR1 MGHRA, CDR2 YSYEKL. This CDR3 is built from 13 residues. V lost 5 bases and J 4 bases, leaving 11 bases between the germline ends. The CDR3 is CASSILEGETQYF. CDR3 nucleotides: TGCGCCAGCAGCATCCTAGAGGGAGAGACCCAGTACTTC.

This clone was counted only a few times. V gene TRBV5-6 combines with J gene TRBJ2-5; perhaps TRBD1 as D (5 bases). CDR1 and CDR2 from the germline V gene are SGHDT and YYEEEE. V shed 4 bases and J shed 2 bases, with 18 bases lying between them. CDR3 length: 16 residues. The CDR3 loop is CASSQDQGGTQETQYF. The CDR3 bases are TGTGCCAGCAGCCAAGATCAGGGCGGAACACAAGAGACCCAGTACTTC. Variable domain in full (rest from reference TRBV5-6 and TRBJ2-5): DAGVTQSPTHLIKTRGQQVTLRCSPKSGHDTVSWYQQALGQGPQFIFQYYEEEERQRGNFPDRFSGHQFPNYSSELNVNALLLGDSALYLCASSQDQGGTQETQYFGPGTRLLVL.

This chain uses TRBV5-1 with TRBJ2-7, with 7 bases identical to TRBD2. The germline V gene encodes CDR1 SGHRS and CDR2 YFSETQ. CDR3 length: 16 residues. Losses at the gene ends were 5 bases for V and 4 bases for J; bases not matched to a gene: 15. The CDR3 sequence is CASRPLPGLAGYEQYF. The CDR3, as DNA: TGCGCCAGCAGGCCGCTCCCAGGATTAGCGGGTTACGAGCAGTACTTC.

This clone rates as medium-sized. This chain links TRBV7-2 with TRBJ1-5; D uncertain. The V gene's germline CDR1 is SGHTA and CDR2 FQGNSA. V lost 1 base and J 4 bases, leaving 5 bases between the germline ends. This CDR3 has 13 amino acids. Here the CDR3 reads CASSLDVNQPQHF. The DNA of the CDR3 is TGTGCCAGCAGCTTAGACGTAAATCAGCCCCAGCATTTT.

This chain connects TRBV9 to TRBJ2-2; D gene unclear. V lost 2 bases and J 8 bases, leaving 13 bases between the germline ends. The CDR3 contains 14 residues. CDR1 and CDR2 from the germline V gene are SGDLS and YYNGEE. The CDR3: CASSVASFAGELFF. For the CDR3, the DNA is TGTGCCAGCAGCGTCGCCTCGTTTGCTGGGGAGCTGTTTTTT.

V usage is TRBV6-5 and J usage is TRBJ2-4, with a weak D call TRBD1 (6 bases). Germline CDR1 and CDR2: MNHEY and SVGAGI. The CDR3 loop spans 13 amino acids. The ends were cut back, 6 bases at V and 1 base at J, with 7 bases in the middle. The CDR3 nucleotides read TGTGCCAGCAGAGGACAGGCCAAAAACATTCAGTACTTC. Translation: CASRGQAKNIQYF.

With respect to this clone: Germline is not matched at one junction end, which may reflect a read error. The CDR3: CASSLGRVLVF. CDR3 DNA sequence: TGTGCCAGCAGCTTAGGCAGGGTCCTCGTCTTC. The chain couples TRBV7-9 to TRBJ1-2, with TRBD1 as a possible D gene (5 bases). CDR1 is SEHNR, CDR2 FQNEAQ, per germline (reference sequence). This CDR3 has 11 residues.

This clone has only a few counts. The chain carries TRBV30 and TRBJ2-7; D is unclear. CDR3 length: 12 amino acids. V was cut by 2 bases and J by 5 bases, with 10 bases left in between. In germline, CDR1 is GTSNPN, CDR2 SVGIG (reference sequence). The chain's CDR3 is CAWSLQKNEQYF. The CDR3 DNA follows: TGTGCCTGGAGTCTACAAAAGAACGAGCAGTACTTC.

The chain joins TRBV6-5 to TRBJ1-4, with D unresolved. This CDR3 is built from 15 residues. Germline assignment: CDR1 MNHEY and CDR2 SVGAGI. Trimming removed 6 bases at V and 0 bases at J, with 11 bases between. Here the CDR3 reads CASSPGIATNEKLFF. The DNA of the CDR3 is TGTGCCAGCAGCCCAGGCATTGCAACTAATGAAAAACTGTTTTTT.

This clone was seen a few times. The J gene is TRBJ1-5, the V gene TRBV6-1; no clear D gene. The CDR3 runs 12 residues. The V and J ends lost 1 base and 9 bases respectively, with 7 bases between them. CDR1 is MNHNS and CDR2 is SASEGT in the germline V gene. The CDR3 is CASSEVGMPQHF. DNA for the CDR3: TGTGCCAGCAGTGAAGTAGGAATGCCCCAGCATTTT.

This clone appeared once. The chain employs TRBV29-1 and TRBJ1-1; D possibly corresponds to TRBD1 (5 bases). Germline CDR1 reads SQVTM; CDR2 reads ANQGSEA. The CDR3 consists of 13 residues. Trimming stripped 4 bases from V and 0 bases from J, with 9 bases between. The CDR3 DNA follows: TGCAGCGTTGGTTGGGGGGTGAACACTGAAGCTTTCTTT. Amino acid sequence: CSVGWGVNTEAFF.

The chain employs TRBV5-1 and TRBJ2-5, with TRBD1 matching over 7 bases. Trimming cost V 3 bases and J 5 bases; bases outside gene matches: 7. Germline V gene sequence: CDR1 SGHRS, CDR2 YFSETQ. The CDR3 spans 14 residues. CDR3 in amino acids: CASSSQGEGETQYF. The CDR3 DNA follows: TGCGCCAGCAGCTCGCAGGGGGAAGGGGAGACCCAGTACTTC.

V is TRBV20-1 and J is TRBJ2-7; D remains unclear. Trimming removed 4 bases from V and 1 base from J, with 5 bases in between. The CDR3 loop spans 11 amino acids. Looked up from germline, CDR1 is DFQATT and CDR2 is SNEGSKA (reference sequence). The CDR3, as DNA: TGCAGTGCTATCAAATCCTACGAGCAGTACTTC. This sequence encodes CSAIKSYEQYF.

This chain joins TRBV5-1 and TRBJ1-2; D remains ambiguous. Germline CDR1 reads SGHRS; CDR2 reads YFSETQ. Trimming took off 2 bases at V and 5 bases at J, with 13 bases between the two ends. The CDR3 extends over 14 amino acids. The CDR3: CASSLRGDLYGYTF. The CDR3 DNA reads as TGCGCCAGCAGCTTACGGGGAGATCTATATGGCTACACCTTC. Full variable domain (missing parts from reference TRBV5-1 and TRBJ1-2): KAGVTQTPRYLIKTRGQQVTLSCSPISGHRSVSWYQQTPGQGLQFLFEYFSETQRNKGNFPGRFSGRQFSNSRSEMNVSTLELGDSALYLCASSLRGDLYGYTFGSGTRLTVV.

This chain links TRBV6-5 with TRBJ2-3; D remains unclear. This CDR3 has 13 amino acids. V was shortened by 4 bases and J by 2 bases, with 7 bases between the two germline ends. Germline V gives CDR1 MNHEY, CDR2 SVGAGI. Here the CDR3 reads CASSSLITDTQYF. Written as DNA, the CDR3 is TGTGCCAGCAGTTCCCTCATCACAGATACGCAGTATTTT.

J is TRBJ2-2 and V is TRBV30; a weak D match, TRBD1 (6 bases). With 4 bases removed from V and 5 bases from J, the gap between germline ends came to 26 bases. Germline V lookup: CDR1 GTSNPN, CDR2 SVGIG (reference sequence). The CDR3 consists of 18 residues. CDR3 sequence reads: CAWNPGVKLRTVTGELFF. CDR3 in DNA: TGTGCCTGGAACCCCGGCGTAAAACTTAGGACAGTAACCGGGGAGCTGTTTTTT.

V and J are TRBV4-1 and TRBJ2-5, with D possibly matching TRBD1 (5 bases). Germline V gene sequence: CDR1 MGHRA, CDR2 YSYEKL. The CDR3 totals 14 residues. The V end lost 4 bases, the J end lost 4 bases, and 13 bases lay between the germline ends. DNA for the CDR3: TGCGCCAGCAGCCTTCAGGGTACATCAGAGACCCAGTACTTC. Amino acids: CASSLQGTSETQYF.

J is TRBJ2-5 and V is TRBV6-5; 7 bases align to TRBD1. Germline loops: CDR1 MNHEY, CDR2 SVGAGI. J lost 5 bases, V lost 8 bases, and 8 bases had no gene match. The length of the CDR3 is 13 residues. The CDR3 coding sequence is TGTGCCAGCCGAGAACAGGGGATGGAGACCCAGTACTTC. Its translation is CASREQGMETQYF.

The chain joins TRBV10-3 to TRBJ2-7, with a tentative D call TRBD2 (6 bases). CDR1 is ENHRY and CDR2 is SYGVKD in the germline V gene. The V end lost 8 bases, the J end lost 0 bases, and 17 bases lay between the germline ends. CDR3 length: 15 residues. The CDR3 region is CAISAWDGSSYEQYF. The DNA for the CDR3 is TGTGCCATCTCAGCTTGGGACGGGAGCTCCTACGAGCAGTACTTC.